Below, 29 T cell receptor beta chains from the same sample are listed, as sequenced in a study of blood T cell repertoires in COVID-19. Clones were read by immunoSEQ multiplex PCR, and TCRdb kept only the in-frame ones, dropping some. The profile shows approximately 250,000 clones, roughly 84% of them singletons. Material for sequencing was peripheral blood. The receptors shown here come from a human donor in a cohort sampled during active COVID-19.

This CDR3 is CASNPGLNTGELFF. CDR3 sequence (DNA): TGTGCCAGCAATCCAGGGTTGAACACCGGGGAGCTGTTTTTT. J is TRBJ2-2 and V is TRBV28; D may be TRBD1 (5 bases). Germline CDR1 reads MDHEN; CDR2 reads SYDVKM. The CDR3 runs to 14 residues. V was trimmed by 7 bases and J by 1 base, leaving 10 bases between them.

The CDR3 spells CASRGLAHNVREESYEQYF. The CDR3 DNA is TGTGCCAGCAGGGGACTAGCTCATAATGTAAGGGAGGAATCCTACGAGCAGTACTTC. This chain uses TRBV7-9 with TRBJ2-7; 9 bases line up with TRBD2. The V gene end was trimmed by 6 bases and the J gene end by 1 base; junction bases not matched to a gene: 19. The CDR3 totals 19 residues. In germline, CDR1 is SEHNR, CDR2 FQNEAQ (reference sequence).

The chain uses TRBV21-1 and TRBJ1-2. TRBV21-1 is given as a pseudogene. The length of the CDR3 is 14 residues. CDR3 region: CASSKARGGAGYTF. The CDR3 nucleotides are TGTGCCAGCAGCAAAGCGCGTGGGGGGGCCGGCTACACCTTC.

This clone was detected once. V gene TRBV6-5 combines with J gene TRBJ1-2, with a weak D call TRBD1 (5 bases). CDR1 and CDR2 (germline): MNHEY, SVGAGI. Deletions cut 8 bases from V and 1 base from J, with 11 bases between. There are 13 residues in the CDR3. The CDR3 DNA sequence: TGTGCCAGCTATTCAGGGATTAACTATGGCTACACCTTC. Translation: CASYSGINYGYTF.

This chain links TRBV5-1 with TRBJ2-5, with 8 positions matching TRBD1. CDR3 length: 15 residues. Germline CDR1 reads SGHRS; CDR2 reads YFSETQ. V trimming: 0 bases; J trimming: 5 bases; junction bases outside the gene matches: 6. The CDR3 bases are TGCGCCAGCAGCTTGGCCGCAGGGGGCTTGGAGACCCAGTACTTC. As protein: CASSLAAGGLETQYF.

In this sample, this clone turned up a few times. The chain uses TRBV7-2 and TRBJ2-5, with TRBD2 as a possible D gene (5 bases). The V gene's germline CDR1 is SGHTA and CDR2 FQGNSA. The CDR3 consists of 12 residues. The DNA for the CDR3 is TGTGCTTCAAAACCCGGACTAGAGACCCAGTACTTC. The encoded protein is CASKPGLETQYF.

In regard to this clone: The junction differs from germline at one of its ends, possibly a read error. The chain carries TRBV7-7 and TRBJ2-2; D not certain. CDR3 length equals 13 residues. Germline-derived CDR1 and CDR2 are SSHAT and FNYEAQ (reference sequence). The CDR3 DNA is TGTGCTAGCAGCTTAAAGCCGGGCGGGGAGCTGTTTTTT. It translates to CASSLKPGGELFF.

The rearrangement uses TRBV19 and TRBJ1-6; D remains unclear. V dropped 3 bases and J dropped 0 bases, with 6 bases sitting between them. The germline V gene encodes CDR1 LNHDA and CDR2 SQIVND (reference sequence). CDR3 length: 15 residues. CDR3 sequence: CASSMVSSYNSPLHF. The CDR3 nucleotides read TGTGCCAGTAGTATGGTCAGCTCCTATAATTCACCCCTCCACTTT.

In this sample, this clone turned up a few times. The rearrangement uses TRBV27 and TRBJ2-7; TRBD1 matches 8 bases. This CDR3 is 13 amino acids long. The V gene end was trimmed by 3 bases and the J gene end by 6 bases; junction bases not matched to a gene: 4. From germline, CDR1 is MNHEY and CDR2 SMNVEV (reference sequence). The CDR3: CASSFPGTGEQYF. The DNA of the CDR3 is TGTGCCAGCAGTTTCCCCGGGACAGGCGAGCAGTACTTC.

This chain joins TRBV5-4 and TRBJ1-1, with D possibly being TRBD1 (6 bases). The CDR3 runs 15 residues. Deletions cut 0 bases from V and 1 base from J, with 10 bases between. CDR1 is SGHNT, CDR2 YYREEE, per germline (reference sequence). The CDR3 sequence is CASSLEGGENTEAFF. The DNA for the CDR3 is TGTGCCAGCAGCTTGGAAGGGGGAGAGAACACTGAAGCTTTCTTT.

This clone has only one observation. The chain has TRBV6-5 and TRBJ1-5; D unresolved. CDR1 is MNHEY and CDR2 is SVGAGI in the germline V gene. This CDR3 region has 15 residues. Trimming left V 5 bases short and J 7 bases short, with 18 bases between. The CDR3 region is CASSRKKSVEQPQHF. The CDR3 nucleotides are TGTGCCAGCAGTCGAAAAAAGAGTGTCGAACAGCCCCAGCATTTT.

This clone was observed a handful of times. The CDR3 DNA follows: TGTGCCAGCCCAGACTCTGGAAACACCATATATTTT. Translating gives CASPDSGNTIYF. V and J are TRBV5-8 and TRBJ1-3, with D unresolved. Trimming shortened V by 7 bases and J by 0 bases, and 5 bases separated the two germline ends. Germline CDR1 reads SGHTS; CDR2 reads YDEGEE. The length of the CDR3 is 12 residues.

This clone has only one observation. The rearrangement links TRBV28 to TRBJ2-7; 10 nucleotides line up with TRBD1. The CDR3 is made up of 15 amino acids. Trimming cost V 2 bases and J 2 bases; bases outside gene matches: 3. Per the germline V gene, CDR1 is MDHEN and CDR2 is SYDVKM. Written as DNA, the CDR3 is TGTGCCAGCAGTTTAACCGGGACAGGGGCCTACGAGCAGTACTTC. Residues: CASSLTGTGAYEQYF. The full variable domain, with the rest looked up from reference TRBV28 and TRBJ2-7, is DVKVTQSSRYLVKRTGEKVFLECVQDMDHENMFWYRQDPGLGLRLIYFSYDVKMKEKGDIPEGYSVSREKKERFSLILESASTNQTSMYLCASSLTGTGAYEQYFGPGTRLTVT.

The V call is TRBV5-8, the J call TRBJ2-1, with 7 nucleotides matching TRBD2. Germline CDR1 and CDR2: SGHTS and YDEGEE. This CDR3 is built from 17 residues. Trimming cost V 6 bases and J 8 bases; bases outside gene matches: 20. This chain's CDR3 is CASKLRASGYQRDEQFF. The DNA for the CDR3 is TGTGCCAGCAAACTACGGGCTAGCGGCTACCAAAGGGATGAGCAGTTCTTC.

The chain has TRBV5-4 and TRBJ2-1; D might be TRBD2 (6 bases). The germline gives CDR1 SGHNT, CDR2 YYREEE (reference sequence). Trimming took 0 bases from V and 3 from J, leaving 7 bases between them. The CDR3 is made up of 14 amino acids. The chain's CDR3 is CASSLGGDYNEQFF. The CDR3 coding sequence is TGTGCCAGCAGCTTGGGCGGGGACTACAATGAGCAGTTCTTC.

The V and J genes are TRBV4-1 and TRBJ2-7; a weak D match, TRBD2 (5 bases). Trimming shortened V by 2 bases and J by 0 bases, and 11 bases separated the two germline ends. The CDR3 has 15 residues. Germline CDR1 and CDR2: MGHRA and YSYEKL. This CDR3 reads CASSQNSAFSYEQYF. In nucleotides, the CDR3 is TGCGCCAGCAGCCAAAATAGCGCATTCTCCTACGAGCAGTACTTC.

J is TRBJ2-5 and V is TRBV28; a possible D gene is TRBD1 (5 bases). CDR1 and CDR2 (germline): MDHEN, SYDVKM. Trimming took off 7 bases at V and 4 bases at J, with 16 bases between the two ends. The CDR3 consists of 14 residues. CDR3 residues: CASTPEQVGETQYF. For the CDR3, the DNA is TGTGCCAGCACCCCGGAACAGGTCGGAGAGACCCAGTACTTC.

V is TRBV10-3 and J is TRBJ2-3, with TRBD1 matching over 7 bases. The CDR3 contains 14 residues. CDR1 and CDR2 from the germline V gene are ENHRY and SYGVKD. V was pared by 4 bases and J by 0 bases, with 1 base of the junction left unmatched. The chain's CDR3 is CAISAGGSTDTQYF. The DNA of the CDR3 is TGTGCCATCAGTGCAGGGGGAAGCACAGATACGCAGTATTTT.

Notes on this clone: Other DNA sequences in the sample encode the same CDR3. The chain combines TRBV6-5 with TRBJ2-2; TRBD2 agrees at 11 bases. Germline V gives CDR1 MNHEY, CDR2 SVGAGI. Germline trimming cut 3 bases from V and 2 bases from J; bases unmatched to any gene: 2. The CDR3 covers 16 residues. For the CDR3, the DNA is TGTGCCAGCAGTTATAGACTAGCGGGAAACACCGGGGAGCTGTTTTTT. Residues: CASSYRLAGNTGELFF.

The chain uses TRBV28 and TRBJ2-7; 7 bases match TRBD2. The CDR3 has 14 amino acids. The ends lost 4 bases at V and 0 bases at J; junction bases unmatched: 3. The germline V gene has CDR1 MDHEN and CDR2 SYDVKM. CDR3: CASSSGGSSYEQYF. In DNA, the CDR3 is TGTGCCAGCAGTTCGGGGGGAAGCTCCTACGAGCAGTACTTC.

CDR3 loop: CASSLGRGWGTDTQYF. The CDR3 bases are TGTGCCAGCAGCTTGGGGCGGGGTTGGGGCACAGATACGCAGTATTTT. V and J are TRBV5-6 and TRBJ2-3; tentatively, D is TRBD2 (6 bases). Trimming shortened V by 0 bases and J by 1 base, and 12 bases separated the two germline ends. The CDR3 runs 16 residues. The germline V gene has CDR1 SGHDT and CDR2 YYEEEE.

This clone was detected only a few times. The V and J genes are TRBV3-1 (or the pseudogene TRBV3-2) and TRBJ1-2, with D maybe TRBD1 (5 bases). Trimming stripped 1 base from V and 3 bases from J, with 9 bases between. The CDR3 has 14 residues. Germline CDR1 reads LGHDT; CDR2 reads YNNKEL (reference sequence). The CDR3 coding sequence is TGTGCCAGCAGCCAAGGTGGGGCCTACTATGGCTACACCTTC. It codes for CASSQGGAYYGYTF.

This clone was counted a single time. The CDR3 sequence: CASSVEGAWEQYF. CDR3 DNA sequence: TGTGCCAGCAGCGTAGAGGGGGCGTGGGAGCAGTACTTC. The rearrangement uses TRBV9 and TRBJ2-7, with 7 bases that match TRBD1. V lost 0 bases and J lost 7; bases outside the gene matches: 4. Germline-derived CDR1 and CDR2 are SGDLS and YYNGEE. The CDR3 contains 13 residues.

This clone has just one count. The CDR3 here is CASSADRATNEQFF. CDR3 sequence (DNA): TGTGCCAGCAGTGCGGACAGGGCTACTAATGAGCAGTTCTTC. The chain employs TRBV2 and TRBJ2-1, with 8 bases matching TRBD1. With 4 bases clipped from V and 7 bases from J, the junction kept 6 bases outside the gene matches. The CDR3 length is 14 residues. Germline V lookup: CDR1 SNHLY, CDR2 FYNNEI.

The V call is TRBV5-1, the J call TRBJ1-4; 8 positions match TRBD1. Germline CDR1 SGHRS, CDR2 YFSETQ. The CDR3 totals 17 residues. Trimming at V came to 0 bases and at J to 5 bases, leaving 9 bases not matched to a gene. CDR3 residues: CASSLGPNRGRNEKLFF. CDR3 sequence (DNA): TGCGCCAGCAGCTTGGGGCCCAACAGGGGGAGAAATGAAAAACTGTTTTTT.

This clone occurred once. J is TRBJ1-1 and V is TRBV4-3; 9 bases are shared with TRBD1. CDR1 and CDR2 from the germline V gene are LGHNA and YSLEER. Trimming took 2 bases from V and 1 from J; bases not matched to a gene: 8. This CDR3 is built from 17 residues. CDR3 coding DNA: TGCGCCAGCAGCCAACACAAGGACAGGGGTACGAACACTGAAGCTTTCTTT. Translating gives CASSQHKDRGTNTEAFF.

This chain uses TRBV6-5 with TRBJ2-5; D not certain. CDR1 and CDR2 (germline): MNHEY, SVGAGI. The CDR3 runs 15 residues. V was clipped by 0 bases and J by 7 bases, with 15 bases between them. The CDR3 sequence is CASSYSTGYLATQYF. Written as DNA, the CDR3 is TGTGCCAGCAGTTACTCCACCGGGTACTTAGCGACCCAGTACTTC.

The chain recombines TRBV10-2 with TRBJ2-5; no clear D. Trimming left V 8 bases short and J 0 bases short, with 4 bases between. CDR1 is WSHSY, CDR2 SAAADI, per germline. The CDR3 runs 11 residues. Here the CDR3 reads CASRYQETQYF. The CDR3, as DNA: TGCGCCAGCCGGTACCAAGAGACCCAGTACTTC.

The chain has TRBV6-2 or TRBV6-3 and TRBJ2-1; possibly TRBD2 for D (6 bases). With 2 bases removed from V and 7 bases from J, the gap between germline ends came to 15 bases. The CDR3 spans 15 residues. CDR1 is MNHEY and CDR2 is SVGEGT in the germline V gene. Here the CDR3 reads CASSYAGKPVNEQFF. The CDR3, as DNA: TGTGCCAGCAGTTACGCGGGGAAGCCCGTTAATGAGCAGTTCTTC.